This record concerns one TCR beta chain sequence. CDR3 length: 11 residues. Germline V gene data show CDR1 as LNHDA and CDR2 as SQIVND (reference sequence). With 11 bases removed from V and 5 bases from J, the gap between germline ends came to 12 bases. The record originates from a study of blood T cell repertoires in COVID-19. Turning to the study itself: The analysed material was cDNA or gDNA that came from T cells, B-cell-depleted T cells, or PBMCs.

Per the original data handling: Reference gene primer amplification in the assay estimated nucleated cell counts. Profiled with immunoSEQ multiplex PCR; TCRdb holds only in-frame clones, not every one. Clone size and V and J calls were adopted from that table, with D and trimming inferred from the DNA. This sample yields under 150,000 clones, of which around 80% are seen a single time; roughly 10% belongs to the top ten. The V and J genes are TRBV19 and TRBJ1-1; weak D call: TRBD1 (5 bases). The TCR sequence derives from a woman at least 80 years old in a cohort sampled during active or convalescent COVID-19. The sequenced material came from peripheral blood. The CDR3 DNA sequence: TGTGCCTCAAGGCGGGGGACTGAAGCTTTCTTT. Encoded protein: CASRRGTEAFF.